This T cell receptor beta chain is from a study of long-term antiretroviral therapy in people with HIV. Losses at the gene ends were 6 bases for V and 3 bases for J; bases not matched to a gene: 7. Per the germline V gene, CDR1 is MNHEY and CDR2 is SMNVEV (reference sequence). This CDR3 spans 15 amino acids. Version v3.0 of the immunoSEQ assay ran at survey level. The data were produced by immunoSEQ multiplex PCR, yet TCRdb's version contains in-frame clones alone and is incomplete. The sample includes tens of thousands of clones, 90% to 95% of them seen just once. The chain combines TRBV27 with TRBJ2-7; 11 bases are shared with TRBD2. The material was unsorted PBMCs, obtained roughly 6.2 years after starting antiretroviral therapy. The TCR was taken from a man younger than 40 with HIV. CDR3 amino acids: CASSSTSGRIYEQYF. Here the CDR3 DNA reads TGTGCCAGCAGCTCTACTAGCGGGAGAATCTACGAGCAGTACTTC.